The 26 T cell receptor beta chains listed next were all sequenced from one sample in a study of neurological immune-mediated disorders. Using its own MiXCR run on the 5' RACE reads, TCRdb lists one record per CDR3 protein. This sample carries roughly 20,000 distinct CDR3 sequences, roughly 7.5% of them seen once, and the ten largest clones take 17%. The sequenced sample consisted of CD8+ T cells from blood. These receptors were obtained from a woman in her thirties with HTLV-1-associated myelopathy (HAM/TSP).

This clonotype qualifies as medium-sized. The chain uses TRBV29-1 and TRBJ1-1, with D uncertain. V lost 7 bases and J lost 3, with 12 bases in between. The CDR3 extends over 12 amino acids. CDR1 is SQVTM and CDR2 is ANQGSEA in the germline V gene. CDR3 sequence: CSAQPGDTEAFF. CDR3 in DNA: TGCAGCGCCCAACCCGGGGACACTGAAGCTTTCTTT.

This clonotype was seen many times. The V call is TRBV29-1, the J call TRBJ2-1; no clear D gene. Looked up from germline, CDR1 is SQVTM and CDR2 is ANQGSEA. Between the trimmed V and J ends, which lost 7 bases and 6 bases, there was a span of 7 bases. The CDR3 has 10 amino acids. The CDR3 is CSGNLNEQFF. DNA of the CDR3: TGCAGCGGTAACCTCAATGAGCAGTTCTTC.

This clonotype was seen many times. This chain links TRBV5-1 with TRBJ2-1; D not certain. V shed 0 bases and J shed 6 bases, with 16 bases lying between them. The CDR3 sequence is 16 residues long. Per the germline V gene, CDR1 is SGHRS and CDR2 is YFSETQ. CDR3: CASSLVFLLPTNEQFF. CDR3 coding DNA: TGCGCCAGCAGCTTGGTTTTCCTTCTTCCCACCAATGAGCAGTTCTTC. Complete variable domain (other parts from reference TRBV5-1 and TRBJ2-1): KAGVTQTPRYLIKTRGQQVTLSCSPISGHRSVSWYQQTPGQGLQFLFEYFSETQRNKGNFPGRFSGRQFSNSRSEMNVSTLELGDSALYLCASSLVFLLPTNEQFFGPGTRLTVL.

This clonotype is medium-sized in the sample. V is TRBV20-1 and J is TRBJ2-7; 8 bases match TRBD1. This CDR3 contains 14 residues. Germline V gene sequence: CDR1 DFQATT, CDR2 SNEGSKA (reference sequence). J gave up 3 bases and V 1 base, and 5 bases lay outside the gene matches. The CDR3 region is CSARAQGDFYEQYF. DNA for the CDR3: TGCAGTGCTAGAGCACAGGGGGATTTCTACGAGCAGTACTTC.

This clonotype was counted at least ten times. The chain combines TRBV30 with TRBJ2-7; D is unclear. V lost 0 bases and J lost 2, with 2 bases in between. CDR1 GTSNPN and CDR2 SVGIG come from the germline V gene (reference sequence). CDR3 size: 11 residues. The CDR3 loop reads CAWSVAYEQYF. As DNA, the CDR3 is TGTGCCTGGAGTGTCGCCTACGAGCAGTACTTC. Variable domain in full (rest from reference TRBV30 and TRBJ2-7): SQTIHQWPATLVQPVGSPLSLECTVEGTSNPNLYWYRQAAGRGLQLLFYSVGIGQISSEVPQNLSASRPQDRQFILSSKKLLLSDSGFYLCAWSVAYEQYFGPGTRLTVT.

This clonotype has a count of ten or more. J is TRBJ1-1 and V is TRBV6-5; D ambiguous. The V end lost 2 bases, the J end lost 0 bases, and 10 bases lay between the germline ends. Germline V CDR1 and CDR2: MNHEY, SVGAGI. This CDR3 has 15 residues. CDR3 DNA sequence: TGTGCCAGCAGTTACCGGGAAGGGATGAACACTGAAGCTTTCTTT. Translated: CASSYREGMNTEAFF.

Comments on this clonotype: This could be a read error, since a much larger clone is one nucleotide away. The V call is TRBV7-6, the J call TRBJ2-7; 7 bases match TRBD2. The CDR3 is 15 amino acids. Germline loops: CDR1 SGHVS, CDR2 FNYEAQ. The CDR3 here is CASSLKTGTTNEKYF. The CDR3 region has the DNA TGTGCCAGCAGTCTTAAGACCGGGACTACGAACGAGAAGTACTTC. The variable domain in full, with the rest retrieved from reference TRBV7-6 and TRBJ2-7, is GAGVSQSPRYKVTKRGQDVALRCDPISGHVSLYWYRQALGQGPEFLTYFNYEAQQDKSGLPNDRFSAERPEGSISTLTIQRTEQRDSAMYRCASSLKTGTTNEKYFGPGTRLTVT.

This clonotype was picked up many times. The V gene is TRBV12-3 or TRBV12-4, the J gene TRBJ2-7; D may correspond to TRBD1 or TRBD2 (5 bases each). Trimming pared 5 bases from V and 3 bases from J, leaving 8 bases between. There are 12 residues in the CDR3. As DNA, the CDR3 is TGTGCCAGCAGTCGGGACCGCTACGAGCAGTACTTC. This sequence encodes CASSRDRYEQYF.

The table lists this clonotype with many counts. The chain uses TRBV15 and TRBJ2-7; 7 bases agree with TRBD2. The CDR3 consists of 14 residues. Germline CDR1 LNHNV, CDR2 YYDKDF (reference sequence). V lost 0 bases and J lost 3; bases outside the gene matches: 2. The CDR3 loop is CATSRERGYYEQYF. The CDR3 nucleotides are TGTGCCACCAGCAGAGAGCGGGGGTACTACGAGCAGTACTTC.

The J gene is TRBJ1-2, the V gene TRBV4-1, with 9 positions matching TRBD1. The germline V gene has CDR1 MGHRA and CDR2 YSYEKL. J lost 7 bases, V lost 1 base, and 10 bases had no gene match. There are 16 residues in the CDR3. The CDR3 loop reads CASSQAFLGTGPGYTF. CDR3 bases: TGCGCCAGCAGCCAAGCCTTCCTAGGGACAGGGCCTGGCTACACCTTC.

This clonotype was seen many times. This sequence joins TRBV9 and TRBJ2-3; 7 bases fit TRBD1. The V gene's germline CDR1 is SGDLS and CDR2 YYNGEE. This CDR3 comprises 15 residues. J gave up 1 base and V 0 bases, and 2 bases lay outside the gene matches. The CDR3 here is CASSVAQGGTDTQYF. Here the CDR3 DNA reads TGTGCCAGCAGCGTAGCTCAGGGGGGCACAGATACGCAGTATTTT.

This clonotype was observed at least ten times. The rearrangement links TRBV20-1 to TRBJ1-3, with D possibly being TRBD1 (6 bases). The germline V and J ends were trimmed by 0 bases and 0 bases, with 9 bases remaining between them. This CDR3 comprises 15 residues. In germline, CDR1 is DFQATT, CDR2 SNEGSKA (reference sequence). The CDR3 loop reads CSARDGQHSGNTIYF. CDR3 DNA: TGCAGTGCTAGAGACGGACAGCACTCTGGAAACACCATATATTTT.

This clonotype came up many times. The chain couples TRBV10-3 to TRBJ1-2; D unresolved. V was pared by 2 bases and J by 7 bases, with 11 bases between. The CDR3 covers 13 residues. From germline, CDR1 is ENHRY and CDR2 SYGVKD. The CDR3, as DNA: TGTGCCATCAGTGAGGGCGGCAGGAGTGGCTACACCTTC. It yields the protein CAISEGGRSGYTF.

This clonotype turned up a few times. This CDR3 reads CASSQIMGVGTDTQYF. CDR3 nucleotides: TGCGCCAGCAGCCAGATTATGGGTGTGGGCACAGATACGCAGTATTTT. V is TRBV4-1 and J is TRBJ2-3; unclear D gene. Trimming removed 3 bases from V and 1 base from J, with 14 bases in between. In germline, CDR1 is MGHRA, CDR2 YSYEKL. The CDR3 extends over 16 amino acids.

This clonotype was seen ten or more times. V usage is TRBV13 and J usage is TRBJ2-3; 8 bases line up with TRBD1. Germline V gene data show CDR1 as PRHDT and CDR2 as FYEKMQ (reference sequence). The CDR3 runs to 16 residues. Unmatched junction bases numbered 6, after V lost 2 bases and J lost 2 bases. The CDR3 sequence is CASSLLRTGHTDTQYF. The CDR3 bases are TGTGCCAGCAGCTTACTTAGGACAGGGCACACAGATACGCAGTATTTT.

This clonotype was picked up many times. This chain links TRBV20-1 with TRBJ2-7, with 10 bases lining up with TRBD2. V gave up 1 base and J gave up 0 bases; unmatched junction bases: 0. The CDR3 extends over 14 amino acids. CDR1 and CDR2 from the germline V gene are DFQATT and SNEGSKA (reference sequence). This CDR3 reads CSARVAGGSYEQYF. The DNA of the CDR3 is TGCAGTGCTAGAGTAGCGGGGGGCTCCTACGAGCAGTACTTC.

This clonotype was detected ten times or more. This chain uses TRBV29-1 with TRBJ2-4; D ambiguous. V lost 1 base and J 0 bases, leaving 4 bases between the germline ends. The CDR3 runs to 13 residues. The germline V gene encodes CDR1 SQVTM and CDR2 ANQGSEA. CDR3 sequence: CSVEAGAKNIQYF. The CDR3 nucleotides are TGCAGCGTTGAAGCGGGAGCCAAAAACATTCAGTACTTC.

Within the sample, this clonotype is medium-sized. The V and J genes are TRBV6-4 and TRBJ2-3; 13 bases align to TRBD2. V was clipped by 5 bases and J by 4 bases; unmatched bases: 3. The CDR3 extends over 15 amino acids. The V gene's germline CDR1 is MRHNA and CDR2 SNTAGT. The CDR3 nucleotides read TGTGCCAGCAGTCCTACTAGCGGGGGGGCAGATACGCAGTATTTT. Residues: CASSPTSGGADTQYF.

At least ten counts were recorded for this clonotype. This chain uses TRBV5-1 with TRBJ2-7; 9 positions match TRBD2. Germline V CDR1 and CDR2: SGHRS, YFSETQ. V was clipped by 6 bases and J by 2 bases; unmatched bases: 6. The CDR3 has 14 amino acids. DNA of the CDR3: TGCGCCAGCAACCAAGCGGGGGGCACCTACGAGCAGTACTTC. Amino acid sequence: CASNQAGGTYEQYF.

This clonotype was picked up many times. The V and J genes are TRBV19 and TRBJ1-1; D gene ambiguous. Germline CDR1 and CDR2: LNHDA and SQIVND (reference sequence). CDR3 length: 13 amino acids. V lost 1 base, J lost 7 bases, and 10 bases lay in between. The CDR3 bases are TGTGCCAGTAGTATAGGTTGGGGAAATGAAGCTTTCTTT. It yields the protein CASSIGWGNEAFF.

In its sample, this clonotype is medium-sized. The chain carries TRBV20-1 and TRBJ1-2; D unclear. The ends were cut back, 7 bases at V and 2 bases at J, with 8 bases in the middle. The CDR3 covers 11 residues. The germline gives CDR1 DFQATT, CDR2 SNEGSKA (reference sequence). The CDR3 nucleotides are TGCAGTGTGCCGAGAAACTATGGCTACACCTTC. It codes for CSVPRNYGYTF.

In its sample, this clonotype was seen many times. The V and J genes are TRBV20-1 and TRBJ1-3; no clear D. The CDR3 is 11 residues long. CDR1 and CDR2 from the germline V gene are DFQATT and SNEGSKA (reference sequence). V gave up 3 bases and J gave up 6 bases, with 6 bases separating them. The CDR3 DNA follows: TGCAGTGCTAGGATGGAAAACACCATATATTTT. This encodes CSARMENTIYF.

This clonotype was counted ten times or more. The J gene is TRBJ2-2, the V gene TRBV12-3 or TRBV12-4; TRBD2 matches at 8 bases. V shed 6 bases, J shed 1 base, and the junction held 7 bases outside the gene matches. The CDR3 length is 16 residues. This chain's CDR3 is CASRPSSGGNTGELFF. CDR3 sequence (DNA): TGTGCCAGCAGACCCTCAAGCGGGGGGAACACCGGGGAGCTGTTTTTT.

This clonotype was seen many times. This chain uses TRBV5-1 with TRBJ1-1, with TRBD1 identical over 9 bases. After removal of 7 bases from V and 5 bases from J, the junction contained 3 bases not matched to a gene. The CDR3 loop spans 12 amino acids. The germline gives CDR1 SGHRS, CDR2 YFSETQ. Here the CDR3 DNA reads TGCGCCAGCTCCGGGACAGGGACTGAAGCTTTCTTT. This encodes CASSGTGTEAFF. Full variable domain (outside the CDR3, taken from reference TRBV5-1 and TRBJ1-1): KAGVTQTPRYLIKTRGQQVTLSCSPISGHRSVSWYQQTPGQGLQFLFEYFSETQRNKGNFPGRFSGRQFSNSRSEMNVSTLELGDSALYLCASSGTGTEAFFGQGTRLTVV.

This clonotype was counted many times. This sequence joins TRBV7-2 and TRBJ2-1; 15 nucleotides align to TRBD2. The germline CDR1 and CDR2 sequences are SGHTA and FQGNSA. J was trimmed by 9 bases and V by 5 bases; bases with no gene match: 14. The CDR3 runs to 18 residues. The CDR3 DNA sequence: TGTGCCAGCAGCACCCTTTGGACTAGCGGGGGGGCTGGGGGTGAGCAGTTCTTC. Amino acids: CASSTLWTSGGAGGEQFF.

Many counts were recorded for this clonotype. V gene TRBV5-1 combines with J gene TRBJ2-3; 9 nucleotides align to TRBD1. The CDR3 consists of 16 residues. With V trimmed by 4 bases and J by 2 bases, 8 bases remained unmatched. The germline gives CDR1 SGHRS, CDR2 YFSETQ. CDR3 sequence reads: CASSGGTGSTTDTQYF. Here the CDR3 DNA reads TGCGCCAGCAGCGGGGGGACAGGGTCGACCACAGATACGCAGTATTTT.